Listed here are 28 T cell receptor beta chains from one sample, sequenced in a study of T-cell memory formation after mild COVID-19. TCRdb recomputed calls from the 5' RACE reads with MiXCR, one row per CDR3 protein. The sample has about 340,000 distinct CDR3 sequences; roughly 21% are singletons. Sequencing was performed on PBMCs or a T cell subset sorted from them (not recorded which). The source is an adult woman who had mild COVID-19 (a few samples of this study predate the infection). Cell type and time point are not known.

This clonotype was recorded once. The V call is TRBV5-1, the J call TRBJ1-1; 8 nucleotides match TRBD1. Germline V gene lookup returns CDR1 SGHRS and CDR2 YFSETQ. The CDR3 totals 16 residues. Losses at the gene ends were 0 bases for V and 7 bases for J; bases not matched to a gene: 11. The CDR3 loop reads CASSLAGGNEQGEAFF. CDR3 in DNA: TGCGCCAGCAGCTTGGCAGGGGGCAATGAACAGGGTGAAGCTTTCTTT.

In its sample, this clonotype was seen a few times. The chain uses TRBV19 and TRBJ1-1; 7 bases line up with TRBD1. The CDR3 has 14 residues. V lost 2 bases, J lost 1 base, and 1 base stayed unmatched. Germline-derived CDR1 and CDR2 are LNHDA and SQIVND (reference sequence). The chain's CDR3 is CASSIQGGNTEAFF. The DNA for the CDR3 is TGTGCCAGTAGTATACAGGGGGGGAACACTGAAGCTTTCTTT.

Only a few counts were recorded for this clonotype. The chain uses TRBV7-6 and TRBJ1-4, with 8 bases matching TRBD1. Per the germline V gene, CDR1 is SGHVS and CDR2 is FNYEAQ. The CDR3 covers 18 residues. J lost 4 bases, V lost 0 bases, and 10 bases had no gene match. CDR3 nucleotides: TGTGCCAGCAGCTTAGCGATCCAGGGGGCATACGGTAATGAAAAACTGTTTTTT. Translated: CASSLAIQGAYGNEKLFF.

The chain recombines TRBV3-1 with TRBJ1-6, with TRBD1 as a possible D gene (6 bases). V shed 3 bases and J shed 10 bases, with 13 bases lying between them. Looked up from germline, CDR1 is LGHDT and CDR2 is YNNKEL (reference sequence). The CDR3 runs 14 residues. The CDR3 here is CASSQRQARSPLHF. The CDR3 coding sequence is TGTGCCAGCAGCCAGAGACAGGCCCGGTCACCCCTCCACTTT. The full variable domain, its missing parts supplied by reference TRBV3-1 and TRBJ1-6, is DTAVSQTPKYLVTQMGNDKSIKCEQNLGHDTMYWYKQDSKKFLKIMFSYNNKELIINETVPNRFSPKSPDKAHLNLHINSLELGDSAVYFCASSQRQARSPLHFGNGTRLTVT.

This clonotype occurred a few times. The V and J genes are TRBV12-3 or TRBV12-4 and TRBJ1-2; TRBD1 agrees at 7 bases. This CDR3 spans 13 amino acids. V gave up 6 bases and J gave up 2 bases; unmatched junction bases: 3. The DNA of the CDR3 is TGTGCCAGCAGAAAGACAGGGAACTATGGCTACACCTTC. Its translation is CASRKTGNYGYTF.

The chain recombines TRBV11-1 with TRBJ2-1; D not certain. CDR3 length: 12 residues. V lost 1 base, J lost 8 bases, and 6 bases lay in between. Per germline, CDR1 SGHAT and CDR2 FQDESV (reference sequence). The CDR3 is CASSLEIYEQFF. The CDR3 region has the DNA TGTGCCAGCAGCTTAGAAATCTATGAGCAGTTCTTC. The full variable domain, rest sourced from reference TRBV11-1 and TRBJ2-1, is EAEVAQSPRYKITEKSQAVAFWCDPISGHATLYWYRQILGQGPELLVQFQDESVVDDSQLPKDRFSAERLKGVDSTLKIQPAELGDSAMYLCASSLEIYEQFFGPGTRLTVL.

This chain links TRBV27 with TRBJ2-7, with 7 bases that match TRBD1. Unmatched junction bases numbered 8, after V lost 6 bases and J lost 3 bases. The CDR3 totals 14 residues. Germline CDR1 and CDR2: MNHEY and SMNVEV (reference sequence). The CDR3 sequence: CASRETTGDYEQYF. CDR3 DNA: TGTGCCAGCAGGGAAACTACAGGGGACTACGAGCAGTACTTC.

The CDR3: CAIRKTSGRHNEQFF. CDR3 DNA sequence: TGTGCCATCAGGAAGACTAGCGGGAGACACAATGAGCAGTTCTTC. The chain has TRBV10-3 and TRBJ2-1; TRBD2 matches at 12 bases. Unmatched junction bases numbered 5, after V lost 6 bases and J lost 5 bases. Germline lookup yields CDR1 ENHRY and CDR2 SYGVKD. This CDR3 has 15 residues.

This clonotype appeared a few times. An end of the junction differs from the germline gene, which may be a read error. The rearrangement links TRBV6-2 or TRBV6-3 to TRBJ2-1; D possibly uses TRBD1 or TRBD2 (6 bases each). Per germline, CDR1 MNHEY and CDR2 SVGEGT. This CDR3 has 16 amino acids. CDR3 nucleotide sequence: TGTGCCAGCAGTCACTCGAGTACAGGGTTGGGGGGCGAGCAGTTCTTC. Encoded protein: CASSHSSTGLGGEQFF.

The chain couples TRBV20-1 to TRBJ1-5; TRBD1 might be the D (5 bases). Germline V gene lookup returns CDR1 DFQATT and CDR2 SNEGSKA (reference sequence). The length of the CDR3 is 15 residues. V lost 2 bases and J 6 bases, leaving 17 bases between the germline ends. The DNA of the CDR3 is TGCAGTGCTAGACGTCGGGTTGGCGGGGGTCAGCCCCAGCATTTT. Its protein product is CSARRRVGGGQPQHF.

CDR3 region: CASSQAGRGRDTQYF. CDR3 bases: TGCGCCAGCAGCCAAGCGGGCAGGGGGCGTGATACGCAGTATTTT. The V and J genes are TRBV4-1 and TRBJ2-3, with 8 bases that match TRBD1. CDR3 length: 15 residues. The junction had 6 bases not matched to a gene; V was cut back by 1 base and J by 6 bases. In germline, CDR1 is MGHRA, CDR2 YSYEKL.

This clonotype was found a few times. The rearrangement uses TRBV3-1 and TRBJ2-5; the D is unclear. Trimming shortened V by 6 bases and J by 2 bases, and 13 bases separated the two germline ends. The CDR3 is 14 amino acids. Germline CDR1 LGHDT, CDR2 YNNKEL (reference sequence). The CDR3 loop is CASRPPREQETQYF. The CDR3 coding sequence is TGTGCCAGCAGACCCCCAAGGGAACAAGAGACCCAGTACTTC.

As DNA, the CDR3 is TGCGCCAGCAGCTTGGAAGGGGGCGGTGAAAAACTGTTTTTT. It codes for CASSLEGGGEKLFF. The chain couples TRBV5-1 to TRBJ1-4, with TRBD1 identical over 7 bases. V dropped 0 bases and J dropped 7; count of bases not matched to a gene: 3. Germline loops: CDR1 SGHRS, CDR2 YFSETQ. CDR3 length equals 14 residues.

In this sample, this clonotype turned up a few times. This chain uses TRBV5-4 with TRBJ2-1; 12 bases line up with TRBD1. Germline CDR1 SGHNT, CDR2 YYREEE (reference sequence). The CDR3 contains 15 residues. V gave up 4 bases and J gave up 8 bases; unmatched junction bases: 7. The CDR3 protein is CASSVGQGAGDEQFF. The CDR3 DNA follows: TGTGCCAGCAGCGTGGGACAGGGGGCCGGGGATGAGCAGTTCTTC.

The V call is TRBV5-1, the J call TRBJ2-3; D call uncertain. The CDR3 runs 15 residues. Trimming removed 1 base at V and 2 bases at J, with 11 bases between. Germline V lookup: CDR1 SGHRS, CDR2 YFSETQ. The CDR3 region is CASSLLGRSTDTQYF. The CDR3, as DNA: TGCGCCAGCAGCTTGTTGGGCAGATCCACAGATACGCAGTATTTT.

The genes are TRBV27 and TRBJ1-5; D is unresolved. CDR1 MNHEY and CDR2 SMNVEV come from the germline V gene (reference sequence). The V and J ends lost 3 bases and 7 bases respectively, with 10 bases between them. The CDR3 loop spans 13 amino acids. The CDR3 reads CASSFQVGQPQHF. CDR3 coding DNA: TGTGCCAGCAGTTTCCAGGTGGGACAGCCCCAGCATTTT.

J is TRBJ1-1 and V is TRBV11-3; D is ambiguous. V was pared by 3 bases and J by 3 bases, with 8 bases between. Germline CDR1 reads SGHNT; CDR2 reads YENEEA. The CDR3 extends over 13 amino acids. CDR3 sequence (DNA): TGTGCCAGCAGCTTCCACGATGACACTGAAGCTTTCTTT. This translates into CASSFHDDTEAFF.

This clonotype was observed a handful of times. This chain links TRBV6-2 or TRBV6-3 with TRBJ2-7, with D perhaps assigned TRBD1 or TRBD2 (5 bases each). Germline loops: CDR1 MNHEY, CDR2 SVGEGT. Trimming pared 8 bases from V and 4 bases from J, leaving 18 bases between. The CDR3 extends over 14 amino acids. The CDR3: CASSVGPVFYEQYF. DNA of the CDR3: TGTGCCAGCTCCGTGGGACCGGTTTTTTACGAGCAGTACTTC.

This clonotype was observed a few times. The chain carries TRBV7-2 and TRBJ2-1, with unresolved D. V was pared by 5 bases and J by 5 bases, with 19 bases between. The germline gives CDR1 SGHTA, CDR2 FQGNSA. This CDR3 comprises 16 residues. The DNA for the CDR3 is TGTGCCAGCAGCCCCGCCGGTCTGCGGAAGAACAATGAGCAGTTCTTC. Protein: CASSPAGLRKNNEQFF.

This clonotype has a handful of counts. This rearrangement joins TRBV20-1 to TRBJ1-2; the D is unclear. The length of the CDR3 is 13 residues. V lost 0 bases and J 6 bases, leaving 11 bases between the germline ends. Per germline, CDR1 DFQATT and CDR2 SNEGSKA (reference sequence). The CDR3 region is CSARDEEGNGYTF. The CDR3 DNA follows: TGCAGTGCTAGAGATGAGGAGGGTAATGGCTACACCTTC.

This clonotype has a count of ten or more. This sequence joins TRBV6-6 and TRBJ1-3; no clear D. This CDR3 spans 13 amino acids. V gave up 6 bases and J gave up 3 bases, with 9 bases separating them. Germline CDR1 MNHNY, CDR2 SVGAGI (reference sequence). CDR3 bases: TGTGCCAGCAGACTACAGCTTGGAAACACCATATATTTT. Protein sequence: CASRLQLGNTIYF.

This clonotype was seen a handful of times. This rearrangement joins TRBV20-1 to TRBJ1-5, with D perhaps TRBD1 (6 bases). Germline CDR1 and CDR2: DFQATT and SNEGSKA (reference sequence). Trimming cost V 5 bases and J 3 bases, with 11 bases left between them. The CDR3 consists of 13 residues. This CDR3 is CSAPDRNNQPQHF. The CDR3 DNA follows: TGCAGTGCTCCGGACAGAAACAATCAGCCCCAGCATTTT.

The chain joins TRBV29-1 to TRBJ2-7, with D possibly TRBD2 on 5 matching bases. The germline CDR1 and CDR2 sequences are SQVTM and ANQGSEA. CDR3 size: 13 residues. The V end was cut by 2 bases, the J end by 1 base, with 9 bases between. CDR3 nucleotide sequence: TGCAGCGTTGAAAACGGGGATTCCTACGAGCAGTACTTC. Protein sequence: CSVENGDSYEQYF.

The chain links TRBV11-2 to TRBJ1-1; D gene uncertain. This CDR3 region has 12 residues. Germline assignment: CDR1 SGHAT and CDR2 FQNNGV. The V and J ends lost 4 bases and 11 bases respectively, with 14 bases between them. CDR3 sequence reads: CASSSRLQRAFF. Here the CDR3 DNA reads TGTGCCAGCAGCTCTCGACTCCAAAGGGCTTTCTTT.

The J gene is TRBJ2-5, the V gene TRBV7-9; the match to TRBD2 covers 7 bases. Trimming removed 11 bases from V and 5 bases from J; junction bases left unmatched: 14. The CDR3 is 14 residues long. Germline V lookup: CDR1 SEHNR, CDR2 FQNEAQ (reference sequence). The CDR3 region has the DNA TGTGCCTTTGGCGGGGGAGAGGGTCGCGAGACCCAGTACTTC. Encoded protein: CAFGGGEGRETQYF.

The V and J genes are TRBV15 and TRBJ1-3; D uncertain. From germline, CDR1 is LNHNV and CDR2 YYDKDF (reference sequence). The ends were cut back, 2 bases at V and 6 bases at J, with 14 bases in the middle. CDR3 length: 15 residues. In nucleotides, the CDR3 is TGTGCCACCAGCAGATCACGGGGAGGGATAAACACCATATATTTT. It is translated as CATSRSRGGINTIYF. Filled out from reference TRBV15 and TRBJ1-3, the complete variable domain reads DAMVIQNPRYQVTQFGKPVTLSCSQTLNHNVMYWYQQKSSQAPKLLFHYYDKDFNNEADTPDNFQSRRPNTSFCFLDIRSPGLGDTAMYLCATSRSRGGINTIYFGEGSWLTVV.

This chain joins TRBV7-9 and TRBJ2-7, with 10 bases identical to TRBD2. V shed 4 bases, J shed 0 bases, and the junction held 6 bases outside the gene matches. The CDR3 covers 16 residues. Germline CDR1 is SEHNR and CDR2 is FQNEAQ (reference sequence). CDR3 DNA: TGTGCCAGCAGCTCCTGGACTAGCGGCAGCTCCTACGAGCAGTACTTC. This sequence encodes CASSSWTSGSSYEQYF.

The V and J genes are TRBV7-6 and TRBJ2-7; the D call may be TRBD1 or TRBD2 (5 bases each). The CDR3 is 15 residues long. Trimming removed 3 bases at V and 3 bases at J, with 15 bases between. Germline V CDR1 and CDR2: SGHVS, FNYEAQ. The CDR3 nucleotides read TGTGCCAGCAGCTTGGGACCCCCAGGAAACTACGAGCAGTACTTC. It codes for CASSLGPPGNYEQYF.